The 15 T cell receptor beta chains below all came from one sample that was sequenced in a study of T cells in localized non-small cell lung cancer. Assay used: immunoSEQ multiplex PCR; TCRdb lists only in-frame clones, some missing. The sample shows more than 5,000 clones, about nine tenths of them seen only once. Sequencing used peripheral blood, obtained before any cancer treatment. These receptors all come from a male donor at least 60 years old with stage I lung adenocarcinoma.

This clone was found once. As DNA, the CDR3 is TGTGCCAGCTCCTTGGGGATAGGGACTGAAGCTTTCTTT. It specifies CASSLGIGTEAFF. The chain carries TRBV5-4 and TRBJ1-1; the D is unclear. Germline V gives CDR1 SGHNT, CDR2 YYREEE (reference sequence). V was shortened by 7 bases and J by 5 bases, with 15 bases between the two germline ends. The CDR3 is 13 residues long. The whole variable domain, remainder taken from reference TRBV5-4 and TRBJ1-1, is ETGVTQSPTHLIKTRGQQVTLRCSSQSGHNTVSWYQQALGQGPQFIFQYYREEENGRGNFPPRFSGLQFPNYSSELNVNALELDDSALYLCASSLGIGTEAFFGQGTRLTVV.

The chain uses TRBV7-8 and TRBJ2-7; 11 bases are shared with TRBD2. J gave up 5 bases and V 3 bases, and 12 bases lay outside the gene matches. The CDR3 is 17 amino acids. Germline V gene data show CDR1 as SGHVS and CDR2 as FQNEAQ. The CDR3 sequence: CASSLDRLAGRSHEQYF. The CDR3 DNA is TGTGCCAGCAGCTTGGACAGACTAGCGGGGAGAAGCCACGAGCAGTACTTC.

Only one count was recorded for this clone. The chain is built from TRBV7-8 and TRBJ1-4; TRBD1 aligns across 10 bases. The CDR3 runs to 14 residues. CDR1 is SGHVS and CDR2 is FQNEAQ in the germline V gene. J was trimmed by 7 bases and V by 6 bases; bases with no gene match: 5. Here the CDR3 reads CASRRTGGFEKLFF. The DNA of the CDR3 is TGTGCCAGCAGGAGGACAGGGGGTTTTGAAAAACTGTTTTTT.

The V and J genes are TRBV9 and TRBJ1-2, with 7 bases aligning to TRBD1. With 4 bases clipped from V and 4 bases from J, the junction kept 10 bases outside the gene matches. Germline loops: CDR1 SGDLS, CDR2 YYNGEE. The CDR3 runs to 15 residues. The CDR3 nucleotides read TGTGCCAGCAGCCCCCGACAGGGATTCGGCTATGGCTACACCTTC. Its translation: CASSPRQGFGYGYTF.

The chain combines TRBV11-2 with TRBJ2-2, with 7 bases fitting TRBD1. The V and J ends lost 5 bases and 5 bases, in that order; junction bases with no gene match: 8. The CDR3 runs 15 residues. CDR1 is SGHAT, CDR2 FQNNGV, per germline. CDR3 sequence (DNA): TGTGCCAGCAGCCAACCGACAGGGACGACCGGGGAGCTGTTTTTT. This gives the protein CASSQPTGTTGELFF. The full variable domain, rest sourced from reference TRBV11-2 and TRBJ2-2, is EAGVAQSPRYKIIEKRQSVAFWCNPISGHATLYWYQQILGQGPKLLIQFQNNGVVDDSQLPKDRFSAERLKGVDSTLKIQPAKLEDSAVYLCASSQPTGTTGELFFGEGSRLTVL.

This clone has more than one count but fewer than ten. The V call is TRBV6-1, the J call TRBJ1-6, with D possibly matching TRBD1 (6 bases). The CDR3 is 14 residues long. Germline CDR1 MNHNS, CDR2 SASEGT. V was pared by 2 bases and J by 11 bases, with 13 bases between. The CDR3 DNA follows: TGTGCCAGCAGTGAATTGGACGAGGGGGCACCCCTCCACTTT. It is translated as CASSELDEGAPLHF.

The rearrangement joins TRBV7-8 to TRBJ2-2; D ambiguous. The CDR3 is made up of 15 amino acids. The V end lost 1 base, the J end lost 0 bases, and 6 bases lay between the germline ends. From germline, CDR1 is SGHVS and CDR2 FQNEAQ. This CDR3 is CASSLGASNTGELFF. For the CDR3, the DNA is TGTGCCAGCAGCTTAGGGGCTTCGAACACCGGGGAGCTGTTTTTT.

The CDR3 bases are TGTGCCAGCAGTCATCGGACGAACACCGGGGAGCTGTTTTTT. It translates to CASSHRTNTGELFF. This chain uses TRBV2 with TRBJ2-2; D unresolved. With 5 bases removed from V and 0 bases from J, the gap between germline ends came to 7 bases. Germline CDR1 and CDR2: SNHLY and FYNNEI. The CDR3 runs 14 residues.

The chain links TRBV5-1 to TRBJ2-5; D not resolved. The CDR3 totals 16 residues. Between the trimmed V and J ends, which lost 0 bases and 2 bases, there was a span of 14 bases. Germline CDR1 is SGHRS and CDR2 is YFSETQ. In DNA form, the CDR3 reads TGCGCCAGCAGCTTGGATGCCGGAGAGACACAAGAGACCCAGTACTTC. This codes for CASSLDAGETQETQYF.

This clone was picked up one time. The chain is built from TRBV5-6 and TRBJ1-4; perhaps TRBD1 as D (5 bases). The CDR3 loop spans 14 amino acids. The germline V gene has CDR1 SGHDT and CDR2 YYEEEE. V dropped 4 bases and J dropped 3 bases, with 10 bases sitting between them. CDR3 DNA sequence: TGTGCCAGCAGCCTAGGGACGGCTAATGAAAAACTGTTTTTT. This codes for CASSLGTANEKLFF.

This sequence joins TRBV18 and TRBJ2-1; 10 bases align to TRBD2. V lost 1 base to trimming and J lost 6 bases; unmatched junction nucleotides: 6. Germline lookup yields CDR1 KGHSH and CDR2 LQKENI. CDR3 size: 16 residues. CDR3 in amino acids: CASSPRGLAETNEQFF. In DNA form, the CDR3 reads TGTGCCAGCTCACCACGAGGACTAGCGGAAACCAATGAGCAGTTCTTC.

The gene calls are TRBV7-3 and TRBJ1-6; TRBD1 matches 10 bases. J gave up 8 bases and V 11 bases, and 9 bases lay outside the gene matches. The CDR3 has 14 amino acids. Per the germline V gene, CDR1 is SGHTA and CDR2 is FQGTGA. CDR3 residues: CARLLGTGDSPLHF. The CDR3 nucleotides are TGTGCCCGCCTCCTCGGGACAGGGGATTCACCCCTCCACTTT.

The rearrangement links TRBV2 to TRBJ1-1; D unclear. Per the germline V gene, CDR1 is SNHLY and CDR2 is FYNNEI. This CDR3 is built from 13 residues. With 6 bases removed from V and 1 base from J, the gap between germline ends came to 9 bases. The CDR3 protein is CASSFAENTEAFF. The DNA of the CDR3 is TGTGCCAGCAGCTTTGCGGAGAACACTGAAGCTTTCTTT.

The chain joins TRBV4-1 to TRBJ2-3; D call uncertain. The CDR3 is 16 residues long. Trimming stripped 0 bases from V and 4 bases from J, with 14 bases between. Germline CDR1 is MGHRA and CDR2 is YSYEKL. The CDR3 loop is CASSQEVTTVPDTQYF. In DNA, the CDR3 is TGCGCCAGCAGCCAAGAGGTTACAACAGTGCCAGATACGCAGTATTTT.

This rearrangement joins TRBV10-3 to TRBJ2-5, with TRBD2 matching 9 bases. After removal of 11 bases from V and 5 bases from J, the junction contained 6 bases not matched to a gene. Per the germline V gene, CDR1 is ENHRY and CDR2 is SYGVKD. The length of the CDR3 is 12 residues. The CDR3 sequence is CAPGTSKETQYF. CDR3 bases: TGTGCCCCGGGGACTAGCAAGGAGACCCAGTACTTC.